This TCR beta chain originates from a study of blood T cell repertoires in COVID-19. Across the whole study: Some COVID-19 samples were acute and others convalescent; all came from the United States, Italy and Spain. From T cells, B-cell-depleted T cells, or PBMCs came the material, which was cDNA or gDNA.

How the authors handled the data: Researchers report that nucleated cell counts were estimated from reference gene primer amplification. Generated by immunoSEQ multiplex PCR, the TCRdb table keeps only in-frame clones and is missing some. That table is the source of V, J and clone size, and D and trimming were worked out from the DNA. The sample lists nearly 60,000 clones, around 91% occurring once. This TCR came from a man in his sixties with active COVID-19. The sample comprised peripheral blood.

The CDR3 sequence is CASSQTPSRGIEQFF. The DNA for the CDR3 is TGTGCCAGCAGCCAGACCCCTTCCCGGGGGATTGAGCAGTTCTTC. The chain uses TRBV3-1 (or the pseudogene TRBV3-2) and TRBJ2-1; maybe TRBD2 (6 bases). Trimming stripped 3 bases from V and 9 bases from J, with 18 bases between. This CDR3 has 15 amino acids. Germline V gene sequence: CDR1 LGHDT, CDR2 YNNKEL (reference sequence).